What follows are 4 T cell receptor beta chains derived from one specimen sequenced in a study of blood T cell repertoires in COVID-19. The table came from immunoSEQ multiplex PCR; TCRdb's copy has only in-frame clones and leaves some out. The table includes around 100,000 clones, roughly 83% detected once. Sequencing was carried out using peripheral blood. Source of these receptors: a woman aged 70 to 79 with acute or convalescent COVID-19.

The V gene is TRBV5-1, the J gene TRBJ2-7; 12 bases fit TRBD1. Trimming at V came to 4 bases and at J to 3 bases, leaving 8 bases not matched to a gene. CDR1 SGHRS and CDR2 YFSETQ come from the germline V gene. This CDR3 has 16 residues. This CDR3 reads CASSLGTGGRNYEQYF. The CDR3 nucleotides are TGCGCCAGCAGCCTAGGGACAGGGGGCCGGAACTACGAGCAGTACTTC.

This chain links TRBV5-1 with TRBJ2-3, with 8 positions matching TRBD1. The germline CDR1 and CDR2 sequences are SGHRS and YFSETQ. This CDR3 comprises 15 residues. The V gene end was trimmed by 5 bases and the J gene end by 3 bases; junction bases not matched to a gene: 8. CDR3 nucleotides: TGCGCCAGCAGTCGACAGGGGCCCGAAACAGATACGCAGTATTTT. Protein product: CASSRQGPETDTQYF.

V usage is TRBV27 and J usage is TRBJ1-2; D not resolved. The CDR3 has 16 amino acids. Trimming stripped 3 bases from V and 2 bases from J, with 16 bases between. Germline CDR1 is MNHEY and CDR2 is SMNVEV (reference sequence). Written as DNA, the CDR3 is TGTGCCAGCAGTTTTAGCGAGGCGCCACTCAACTATGGCTACACCTTC. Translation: CASSFSEAPLNYGYTF.

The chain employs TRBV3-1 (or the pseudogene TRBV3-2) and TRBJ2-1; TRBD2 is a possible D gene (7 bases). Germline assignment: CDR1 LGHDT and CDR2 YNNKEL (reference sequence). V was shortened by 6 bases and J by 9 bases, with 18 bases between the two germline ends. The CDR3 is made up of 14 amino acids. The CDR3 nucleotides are TGTGCCAGCAGTAAGGGGGGAGGGCTAGCTGAGCAGTTCTTC. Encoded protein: CASSKGGGLAEQFF.